This TCR beta chain is drawn from a study of T cell responses to AZD1222 COVID-19 vaccine. Study-wide findings and caveats: It was only six AZD1222 recipients who were seropositive at baseline. CD4 TCRs linked to vaccination spanned spike, dominating at 160-218 and 743-854. Repertoires were sampled only after the peak T cell response.

Some clones are missing from TCRdb's copy, which holds only in-frame ones; the method was immunoSEQ multiplex PCR. The sample lists some 140,000 clones; 92% were seen once. Turning to this clone: Its antigen is unidentified.

V dropped 0 bases and J dropped 7 bases, with 11 bases sitting between them. The CDR3 covers 15 residues. Germline values: CDR1 SGHNT, CDR2 YYREEE (reference sequence). This material consisted of peripheral blood, taken on day 0 of AZD1222 vaccination. V and J are TRBV5-4 and TRBJ1-6; D not certain. This sequence was found in an adult in good health. Here the CDR3 DNA reads TGTGCCAGCAGCTTGGCGGCAGATACGAATTCACCCCTCCACTTT. This translates into CASSLAADTNSPLHF.